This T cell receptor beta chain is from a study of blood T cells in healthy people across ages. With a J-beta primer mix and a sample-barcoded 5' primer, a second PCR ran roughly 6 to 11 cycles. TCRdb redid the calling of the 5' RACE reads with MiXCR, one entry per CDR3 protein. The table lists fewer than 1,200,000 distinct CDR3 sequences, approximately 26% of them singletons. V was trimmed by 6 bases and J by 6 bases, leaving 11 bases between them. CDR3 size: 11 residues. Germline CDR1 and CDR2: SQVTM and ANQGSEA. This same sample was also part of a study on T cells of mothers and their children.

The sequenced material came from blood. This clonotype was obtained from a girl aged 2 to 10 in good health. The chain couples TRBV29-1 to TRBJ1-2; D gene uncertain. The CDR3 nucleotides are TGCAGCGTAGAACTTTTCGATGGCTACACCTTC. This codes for CSVELFDGYTF.